These 22 T cell receptor beta chains share one sample of origin, sequenced in a study of graft-versus-host responses after intestinal transplantation. The data were produced by immunoSEQ multiplex PCR, yet TCRdb's version contains in-frame clones alone and is incomplete. The table records 95,000 or so clones, around nine tenths of them present only once. The material was PBMCs, obtained around 450 days after intestinal transplant. These receptors were taken from a human patient who received an intestinal transplant, so some T cells may come from the graft donor.

The chain uses TRBV5-1 and TRBJ2-5; no firm D call. The V end lost 0 bases, the J end lost 4 bases, and 4 bases lay between the germline ends. The CDR3 totals 12 residues. Germline assignment: CDR1 SGHRS and CDR2 YFSETQ. The DNA for the CDR3 is TGCGCCAGCAGCTTGGCCGGAGAGACCCAGTACTTC. Encoded protein: CASSLAGETQYF.

This clone has a handful of counts. The gene calls are TRBV5-1 and TRBJ2-1, with TRBD2 matching over 10 bases. The CDR3 runs 16 residues. Germline lookup yields CDR1 SGHRS and CDR2 YFSETQ. With 5 bases clipped from V and 8 bases from J, the junction kept 13 bases outside the gene matches. The CDR3 region has the DNA TGCGCCAGCAGGGAGCTAGCGGGGGCTCCGGGGGATGAGCAGTTCTTC. Encoded protein: CASRELAGAPGDEQFF.

The chain carries TRBV6-6 and TRBJ1-4; D is unresolved. The CDR3 is 13 residues long. V was cut by 8 bases and J by 8 bases, with 15 bases left in between. The V gene's germline CDR1 is MNHNY and CDR2 SVGAGI (reference sequence). This CDR3 is CASRAPQDEKLFF. The CDR3 DNA follows: TGTGCCAGCCGTGCGCCGCAGGACGAAAAACTGTTTTTT.

This chain uses TRBV7-9 with TRBJ1-6; D perhaps matches TRBD1 (5 bases). Trimming shortened V by 1 base and J by 10 bases, and 11 bases separated the two germline ends. Germline assignment: CDR1 SEHNR and CDR2 FQNEAQ (reference sequence). The CDR3 has 14 amino acids. The CDR3 is CASSLGDGGSPLHF. CDR3 nucleotides: TGTGCCAGCAGCTTAGGAGACGGGGGGTCACCCCTCCACTTT.

The chain joins TRBV6-4 to TRBJ2-5; D may match TRBD1 or TRBD2 (6 bases each). This CDR3 has 15 residues. CDR1 MRHNA and CDR2 SNTAGT come from the germline V gene. V was shortened by 3 bases and J by 6 bases, with 17 bases between the two germline ends. CDR3 in DNA: TGTGCCAGCAGTGAAGAGGGGGGAGGAGTAAAGACCCAGTACTTC. Its protein product is CASSEEGGGVKTQYF.

V gene TRBV11-2 combines with J gene TRBJ1-3; 8 nucleotides agree with TRBD1. Germline CDR1 SGHAT, CDR2 FQNNGV. The length of the CDR3 is 13 residues. After removal of 3 bases from V and 8 bases from J, the junction contained 3 bases not matched to a gene. The CDR3, as DNA: TGTGCCAGCAGCTTTGAGACAGGGGACACCATATATTTT. Its translation: CASSFETGDTIYF.

V usage is TRBV11-2 and J usage is TRBJ2-3; no firm D call. Per germline, CDR1 SGHAT and CDR2 FQNNGV. CDR3 size: 16 residues. Between the trimmed V and J ends, which lost 1 base and 2 bases, there was a span of 13 bases. The CDR3 spells CASSLVGGSSTDTQYF. The CDR3 region has the DNA TGTGCCAGCAGCTTAGTCGGTGGCAGTTCCACAGATACGCAGTATTTT.

This chain uses TRBV4-1 with TRBJ2-7; D uncertain. CDR3 size: 15 residues. Germline-derived CDR1 and CDR2 are MGHRA and YSYEKL. The V end was cut by 3 bases, the J end by 6 bases, with 18 bases between. The CDR3 DNA follows: TGCGCCAGCAGCCAGTCCGGGCCAAACCCAGGCGAGCAGTACTTC. As protein: CASSQSGPNPGEQYF.

The rearrangement joins TRBV6-1 to TRBJ2-7, with D perhaps being TRBD1 or TRBD2 (6 bases each). Trimming pared 3 bases from V and 3 bases from J, leaving 24 bases between. Germline V gene sequence: CDR1 MNHNS, CDR2 SASEGT. This CDR3 spans 18 amino acids. The CDR3 loop is CASSDWDILRGWGYEQYF. In DNA form, the CDR3 reads TGTGCCAGCAGTGATTGGGACATACTCCGGGGGTGGGGCTACGAGCAGTACTTC.

This clone was observed a few times. V and J are TRBV18 and TRBJ2-7; D gene ambiguous. Trimming took off 6 bases at V and 0 bases at J, with 15 bases between the two ends. The CDR3 has 15 residues. Germline V gene data show CDR1 as KGHSH and CDR2 as LQKENI. The CDR3: CASSPRQATSYEQYF. The CDR3 DNA reads as TGTGCCAGCTCCCCCCGTCAGGCGACCTCCTACGAGCAGTACTTC.

This chain connects TRBV29-1 to TRBJ2-5; TRBD1 matches 7 bases. The better agreement between TRBJ2-7 and the DNA end casts doubt on the J call. From germline, CDR1 is SQVTM and CDR2 ANQGSEA. This CDR3 is 13 amino acids long. CDR3 bases: TGCAGCGCCGGACAGGTGGACTCCTACGAGCAGTACTTC. It is translated as CSAGQVDSYEQYF.

The CDR3 region is CANQRGGITDTQYF. In DNA form, the CDR3 reads TGTGCCAATCAGCGGGGGGGGATCACAGATACGCAGTATTTT. The V gene is TRBV2, the J gene TRBJ2-3; TRBD2 matches 10 bases. Germline loops: CDR1 SNHLY, CDR2 FYNNEI. V trimming: 10 bases; J trimming: 2 bases; junction bases outside the gene matches: 6. The CDR3 spans 14 residues.

The chain employs TRBV28 and TRBJ2-1, with 7 bases identical to TRBD2. The V gene end was trimmed by 6 bases and the J gene end by 0 bases; junction bases not matched to a gene: 5. The CDR3 contains 15 residues. The germline gives CDR1 MDHEN, CDR2 SYDVKM. The CDR3 loop reads CASRWGLPSYNEQFF. CDR3 in DNA: TGTGCCAGCAGATGGGGACTACCCTCCTACAATGAGCAGTTCTTC.

This clone was seen just once. The gene calls are TRBV9 and TRBJ1-3; D may be TRBD1 (6 bases). V was shortened by 0 bases and J by 0 bases, with 10 bases between the two germline ends. Germline V gene data show CDR1 as SGDLS and CDR2 as YYNGEE. The CDR3 spans 16 residues. The CDR3 sequence: CASSVVTGNSGNTIYF. CDR3 in DNA: TGTGCCAGCAGCGTAGTAACAGGGAACTCTGGAAACACCATATATTTT.

The V gene is TRBV14, the J gene TRBJ2-7, with a weak D call TRBD1 (5 bases). The length of the CDR3 is 14 residues. Germline V CDR1 and CDR2: SGHDN, FVKESK. Trimming left V 1 base short and J 3 bases short, with 10 bases between. The CDR3 nucleotides read TGTGCCAGCAGCCAAGCTACCCAGGGCTACGAGCAGTACTTC. This gives the protein CASSQATQGYEQYF.

The DNA for the CDR3 is TGTGCCAGCAGCCGGGAGGGGAACACTGAAGCTTTCTTT. It yields the protein CASSREGNTEAFF. This rearrangement joins TRBV6-4 to TRBJ1-1, with D hard to call. Germline V lookup: CDR1 MRHNA, CDR2 SNTAGT. This CDR3 comprises 13 residues. Trimming stripped 6 bases from V and 1 base from J, with 9 bases between.

V and J are TRBV19 and TRBJ1-1; possibly TRBD1 for D (6 bases). The V gene lost 3 bases and the J gene lost 2 bases, with 10 bases spanning the gap. Germline V gene lookup returns CDR1 LNHDA and CDR2 SQIVND (reference sequence). The CDR3 contains 14 residues. The CDR3 region is CASSMGGLNTEAFF. The CDR3 DNA follows: TGTGCCAGTAGTATGGGGGGCTTAAACACTGAAGCTTTCTTT.

The V and J genes are TRBV19 and TRBJ2-1; no reliable D call. V was cut by 6 bases and J by 4 bases, with 10 bases left in between. This CDR3 has 13 amino acids. CDR1 is LNHDA, CDR2 SQIVND, per germline (reference sequence). Written as DNA, the CDR3 is TGTGCCAGTAGCAGCAGTCTTTACAATGAGCAGTTCTTC. It encodes CASSSSLYNEQFF. Filled out from reference TRBV19 and TRBJ2-1, the complete variable domain reads DGGITQSPKYLFRKEGQNVTLSCEQNLNHDAMYWYRQDPGQGLRLIYYSQIVNDFQKGDIAEGYSVSREKKESFPLTVTSAQKNPTAFYLCASSSSLYNEQFFGPGTRLTVL.

The chain employs TRBV6-5 and TRBJ1-6; 9 bases map to TRBD1. In germline, CDR1 is MNHEY, CDR2 SVGAGI. CDR3 length equals 13 residues. The V gene end was trimmed by 10 bases and the J gene end by 7 bases; junction bases not matched to a gene: 5. The CDR3 is CATGQGWNSPLHF. The CDR3, as DNA: TGTGCCACAGGACAGGGGTGGAATTCACCCCTCCACTTT.

This clone was seen once. The V call is TRBV13, the J call TRBJ1-2; D unclear. CDR1 and CDR2 (germline): PRHDT, FYEKMQ (reference sequence). V gave up 5 bases and J gave up 4 bases, with 8 bases separating them. This CDR3 spans 12 amino acids. The CDR3 coding sequence is TGTGCCAGCAGCCCCGGTCCCTATGGCTACACCTTC. Amino acids: CASSPGPYGYTF.

There are a few counts of this clone. The chain is built from TRBV6-1 and TRBJ2-2; TRBD1 might be the D (6 bases). The germline gives CDR1 MNHNS, CDR2 SASEGT. Trimming left V 10 bases short and J 5 bases short, with 17 bases between. The CDR3 consists of 14 residues. The CDR3 spells CATSLPGTTGELFF. The CDR3, as DNA: TGTGCCACCTCCTTACCAGGGACAACCGGGGAGCTGTTTTTT.

V gene TRBV6-5 combines with J gene TRBJ1-1; TRBD1 agrees at 8 bases. The CDR3 is made up of 12 amino acids. CDR1 is MNHEY, CDR2 SVGAGI, per germline. V lost 8 bases and J lost 5; bases outside the gene matches: 4. This CDR3 is CASGTGGTEAFF. In DNA, the CDR3 is TGTGCCAGCGGAACAGGGGGGACTGAAGCTTTCTTT.